Each of the 19 T cell receptor beta chains below was sequenced from the same sample in a study of patients and donors after allogeneic stem cell transplantation. TCRdb fed the RT-PCR reads into MiXCR, producing one record per CDR3 protein. The table records hundreds of thousands of distinct CDR3 sequences, approximately 16% of them present only once. Material for sequencing was blood, either unsorted or a sorted T cell fraction (not recorded which). The receptors were gathered from a human donor who was either an allogeneic HSCT recipient or a stem cell or donor lymphocyte infusion donor (not recorded which). It is not recorded whose cells these are; they may come from a transplant donor.

This clonotype was seen a few times. The chain links TRBV9 to TRBJ2-1; possible D gene TRBD2, 7 bases. The length of the CDR3 is 15 residues. Germline V gene data show CDR1 as SGDLS and CDR2 as YYNGEE. The V end was cut by 0 bases, the J end by 6 bases, with 13 bases between. The DNA for the CDR3 is TGTGCCAGCAGCGTAGGTGGGGGGGCTGGCAATGAGCAGTTCTTC. Translated, it gives CASSVGGGAGNEQFF. Drawing the rest from reference TRBV9 and TRBJ2-1, the complete variable domain is DSGVTQTPKHLITATGQRVTLRCSPRSGDLSVYWYQQSLDQGLQFLIQYYNGEERAKGNILERFSAQQFPDLHSELNLSSLELGDSALYFCASSVGGGAGNEQFFGPGTRLTVL.

The chain carries TRBV9 and TRBJ2-3; no reliable D call. Per the germline V gene, CDR1 is SGDLS and CDR2 is YYNGEE. CDR3 size: 13 residues. V lost 4 bases to trimming and J lost 5 bases, with 11 bases between them. In DNA, the CDR3 is TGTGCCAGCAGCCTTACCCCGGGAGATACGCAGTATTTT. It translates to CASSLTPGDTQYF. The full variable domain, with the rest looked up from reference TRBV9 and TRBJ2-3, is DSGVTQTPKHLITATGQRVTLRCSPRSGDLSVYWYQQSLDQGLQFLIQYYNGEERAKGNILERFSAQQFPDLHSELNLSSLELGDSALYFCASSLTPGDTQYFGPGTRLTVL.

This clonotype appeared a single time. V is TRBV24-1 and J is TRBJ2-7; D is uncertain. Germline CDR1 KGHDR, CDR2 SFDVKD. This CDR3 region has 13 residues. Trimming removed 5 bases from V and 3 bases from J, with 10 bases in between. CDR3 sequence reads: CATSGLRSYEQYF. The CDR3 DNA sequence: TGTGCCACCAGTGGACTCAGGAGCTACGAGCAGTACTTC.

CDR3 DNA sequence: TGTGCCAGCACCCGAGAGGCCTTTGATGAAAAACTGTTTTTT. Translated: CASTREAFDEKLFF. V usage is TRBV6-4 and J usage is TRBJ1-4; D not resolved. V was trimmed by 7 bases and J by 6 bases, leaving 15 bases between them. From germline, CDR1 is MRHNA and CDR2 SNTAGT. The CDR3 consists of 14 residues.

This clonotype was recorded many times. The chain is built from TRBV11-2 and TRBJ1-5; D is perhaps TRBD1 (5 bases). This CDR3 has 13 amino acids. The germline V and J ends were trimmed by 5 bases and 9 bases, with 14 bases remaining between them. CDR1 is SGHAT and CDR2 is FQNNGV in the germline V gene. DNA of the CDR3: TGTGCCAGCAGCCCACGGGGGGAGAGGCCCCAGCATTTT. Encoded protein: CASSPRGERPQHF.

The gene calls are TRBV28 and TRBJ1-2; D is perhaps TRBD1 (5 bases). Trimming shortened V by 5 bases and J by 4 bases, and 11 bases separated the two germline ends. The CDR3 is 13 amino acids. Germline V gene data show CDR1 as MDHEN and CDR2 as SYDVKM. The CDR3 bases are TGTGCCAGCAGTCAGACAGCGGTCTATGGCTACACCTTC. Protein product: CASSQTAVYGYTF.

In this sample, this clonotype turned up many times. The chain couples TRBV2 to TRBJ1-3, with no clear D. The CDR3 contains 13 residues. Trimming took 10 bases from V and 3 from J, leaving 13 bases between them. The germline V gene encodes CDR1 SNHLY and CDR2 FYNNEI. The chain's CDR3 is CAIIPRVGNTIYF. For the CDR3, the DNA is TGTGCCATTATACCAAGGGTTGGAAACACCATATATTTT.

Only a few counts were recorded for this clonotype. The rearrangement uses TRBV27 and TRBJ2-3, with D perhaps TRBD2 (5 bases). The V end lost 5 bases, the J end lost 10 bases, and 16 bases lay between the germline ends. The CDR3 is 13 residues long. Germline V gene sequence: CDR1 MNHEY, CDR2 SMNVEV (reference sequence). CDR3 sequence (DNA): TGTGCCAGCAGTATAAGACTGGGAGTGTCGCAGTATTTT. This translates into CASSIRLGVSQYF.

The table lists this clonotype with a few counts. The genes are TRBV6-2 or TRBV6-3 and TRBJ2-2, with 9 nucleotides matching TRBD1. Germline V gene data show CDR1 as MNHEY and CDR2 as SVGEGT. V shed 2 bases and J 3 bases; nucleotides not matched to a gene: 4. CDR3 size: 16 residues. For the CDR3, the DNA is TGTGCCAGCAGTTACATGGACAGGGGTGACACCGGGGAGCTGTTTTTT. Its protein product is CASSYMDRGDTGELFF.

This clonotype appeared many times. CDR3 sequence (DNA): TGTGCCAGCAGCTTAGGTCCTAGGGGTTTGGACACTGAAGCTTTCTTT. This translates into CASSLGPRGLDTEAFF. The chain combines TRBV11-2 with TRBJ1-1; weak D call: TRBD1 (5 bases). Germline-derived CDR1 and CDR2 are SGHAT and FQNNGV. This CDR3 has 16 residues. V lost 1 base and J 3 bases, leaving 15 bases between the germline ends.

This clonotype was observed a handful of times. V usage is TRBV20-1 and J usage is TRBJ1-2; D call uncertain. V was clipped by 0 bases and J by 1 base, with 9 bases between them. Per the germline V gene, CDR1 is DFQATT and CDR2 is SNEGSKA (reference sequence). This CDR3 is 14 amino acids long. The CDR3 DNA sequence: TGCAGTGCTAGAGATCTCAACAGTAACTATGGCTACACCTTC. Amino acids: CSARDLNSNYGYTF.

Here the CDR3 DNA reads TGCGCCAGCAGCCTCGGGTCTCTTAATGAAAAACTGTTTTTT. It translates to CASSLGSLNEKLFF. The gene calls are TRBV4-1 and TRBJ1-4; D gene uncertain. V was trimmed by 4 bases and J by 4 bases, leaving 10 bases between them. CDR1 and CDR2 (germline): MGHRA, YSYEKL. The CDR3 loop spans 14 amino acids.

The chain combines TRBV12-3 or TRBV12-4 with TRBJ2-3; no reliable D call. Trimming took off 7 bases at V and 6 bases at J, with 17 bases between the two ends. The CDR3 has 14 amino acids. The CDR3 sequence is CASKAQGTVDTQYF. CDR3 coding DNA: TGTGCCAGCAAGGCCCAAGGTACTGTTGATACGCAGTATTTT.

This clonotype was observed a few times. V usage is TRBV12-5 and J usage is TRBJ1-2; 10 nucleotides align to TRBD1. V lost 3 bases, J lost 6 bases, and 1 base stayed unmatched. The CDR3 has 13 amino acids. CDR1 LGHNT and CDR2 FRNRAP come from the germline V gene. The CDR3 is CASGFGTGDGYTF. DNA for the CDR3: TGTGCTAGTGGTTTCGGGACAGGGGATGGCTACACCTTC.

This clonotype appeared a few times. The chain joins TRBV20-1 to TRBJ2-1; D is possibly TRBD2 (6 bases). V shed 8 bases and J shed 5 bases, with 10 bases lying between them. The germline V gene has CDR1 DFQATT and CDR2 SNEGSKA (reference sequence). The CDR3 runs to 11 residues. The CDR3 here is CSFRGNNEQFF. CDR3 DNA sequence: TGCAGTTTCCGGGGGAACAATGAGCAGTTCTTC.

V gene TRBV18 combines with J gene TRBJ2-7; TRBD1 is a possible D gene (6 bases). Between the trimmed V and J ends, which lost 3 bases and 4 bases, there was a span of 16 bases. The CDR3 covers 15 residues. The germline CDR1 and CDR2 sequences are KGHSH and LQKENI. CDR3 nucleotide sequence: TGTGCCAGCTCACCTGTTATGGGGGCGCTTTACGAGCAGTACTTC. Translating it yields CASSPVMGALYEQYF.

This clonotype appeared a few times. The chain combines TRBV9 with TRBJ1-2; no reliable D call. Germline CDR1 reads SGDLS; CDR2 reads YYNGEE. The V end was cut by 0 bases, the J end by 4 bases, with 19 bases between. The length of the CDR3 is 17 residues. CDR3 sequence (DNA): TGTGCCAGCAGCGTAGCCCGGGCCGGCTCGAAGGGCTATGGCTACACCTTC. Translated: CASSVARAGSKGYGYTF.

The J gene is TRBJ2-2, the V gene TRBV11-3; perhaps TRBD1 as D (6 bases). Germline-derived CDR1 and CDR2 are SGHNT and YENEEA. V dropped 6 bases and J dropped 7 bases, with 18 bases sitting between them. This CDR3 is built from 15 residues. The CDR3, as DNA: TGTGCCAGCAGTTTTCCACAGGGATCCGGCGGGGAGCTGTTTTTT. It translates to CASSFPQGSGGELFF.

The chain links TRBV11-2 to TRBJ2-1; tentatively, D is TRBD1 (5 bases). CDR3 size: 14 residues. Trimming removed 7 bases at V and 8 bases at J, with 18 bases between. The germline V gene has CDR1 SGHAT and CDR2 FQNNGV. The CDR3, as DNA: TGTGCCAGCAACCTTGGCAGGGCAGTTCATGAGCAGTTCTTC. Residues: CASNLGRAVHEQFF.